This entry lists 9 T cell receptor beta chains sequenced from one sample in a study of T cells expressing NK-cell markers. TCRdb re-called the 5' RACE reads and gives one entry per CDR3 protein, without DNA. The table lists some 600,000 distinct CDR3 sequences. Sequencing was done on a sample of blood T cells: a sorted CD56 or NKG2C T cell subset, CD4+ or CD8+ T cells, or bulk PBMC T cells (not recorded which). Source of these receptors: a man between 18 and 35 years old in good health.

CDR3 sequence: CASSYDRGLGGYTF. The chain joins TRBV27 to TRBJ1-2; the D call of TRBD1 rests on TCRdb alone, since no DNA is present to check it. Germline lookup yields CDR1 MNHEY and CDR2 SMNVEV (reference sequence). The CDR3 sequence is 14 residues long.

This chain uses TRBV27 with TRBJ1-1. CDR1 MNHEY and CDR2 SMNVEV come from the germline V gene (reference sequence). The CDR3 is made up of 14 amino acids. CDR3 amino acids: CASSPQKPNTEAFF.

The rearrangement links TRBV12-3 or TRBV12-4 to TRBJ1-1; TCRdb's D call, TRBD1, is unchecked because there is no DNA. This CDR3 is built from 13 residues. CDR3: CASSLGRGTEAFF.

The chain employs TRBV12-3 or TRBV12-4 and TRBJ1-3; as DNA is missing, the TRBD1 call by TCRdb cannot be tested. This CDR3 is built from 16 residues. CDR3: CASSPIPGQGRVTIYF.

The CDR3: CSARASGRFGEQFF. The genes are TRBV20-1 and TRBJ2-1; with no DNA, the TCRdb D assignment of TRBD2 cannot be verified. The V gene's germline CDR1 is DFQATT and CDR2 SNEGSKA (reference sequence). This CDR3 contains 14 residues.

The chain combines TRBV5-6 with TRBJ2-3; TCRdb's D call, TRBD2, is unchecked because there is no DNA. CDR1 is SGHDT and CDR2 is YYEEEE in the germline V gene. The CDR3 runs 15 residues. The chain's CDR3 is CASSEGLADTDTQYF.

V is TRBV5-1 and J is TRBJ1-1; TCRdb's D gene call, TRBD1, goes unchecked for lack of DNA. Germline CDR1 and CDR2: SGHRS and YFSETQ. The CDR3 is 14 residues long. CDR3 loop: CASSPTFREAEAFF.

CDR3 in amino acids: CASSPLGLAGGHEQFF. V usage is TRBV7-9 and J usage is TRBJ2-1; TCRdb proposes TRBD2, but this gene call is untestable without DNA. Germline values: CDR1 SEHNR, CDR2 FQNEAQ (reference sequence). This CDR3 spans 16 amino acids. The full variable domain, in which reference TRBV7-9 and TRBJ2-1 provide the parts outside the CDR3, is DTGVSQNPRHKITKRGQNVTFRCDPISEHNRLYWYRQTLGQGPEFLTYFQNEAQLEKSRLLSDRFSAERPKGSFSTLEIQRTEQGDSAMYLCASSPLGLAGGHEQFFGPGTRLTVL.

V usage is TRBV29-1 and J usage is TRBJ1-2. Germline V gene data show CDR1 as SQVTM and CDR2 as ANQGSEA. CDR3 size: 14 residues. The CDR3 spells CSVEDPLTIDGYTF.